This T cell receptor beta chain derives from a study of T cell responses to AZD1222 COVID-19 vaccine. This clone has more than one count but fewer than ten. The CDR3 extends over 14 amino acids. V lost 0 bases, J lost 6 bases, and 14 bases lay in between. Per germline, CDR1 GTSNPN and CDR2 SVGIG (reference sequence). The table came from immunoSEQ multiplex PCR; TCRdb's copy has only in-frame clones and leaves some out. Counted here are about 39,000 clones, roughly 88% occurring once; the ten biggest clones make up 26%. The sequences come from peripheral blood, collected 28 days after the second dose of the MenACWY control vaccine. The origin of this receptor is an adult who received the MenACWY meningococcal vaccine as a control. The chain couples TRBV30 to TRBJ1-2; D not certain. The CDR3 region has the DNA TGTGCCTGGAGTGTAAACCGGGTATTTCATGGCTACACCTTC. Residues: CAWSVNRVFHGYTF.